Listed below are T cell receptor beta chains from one sample, sequenced in a study of blood T cell repertoires in COVID-19. Sequencing used immunoSEQ multiplex PCR; TCRdb keeps in-frame clones, though not all of them. The sample has some 180,000 clones, around four fifths seen once. Material: peripheral blood. These receptors all stem from a woman aged 80 or over with active or convalescent COVID-19. Each CDR3 is given with its conserved first and last residue. D genes are given only for firm matches. Expanded clones are given a class, and other clones once, few, many or no size at all.

J gene,V gene,D gene,clone size,CDR3 protein,CDR3 DNA
TRBJ2-6,TRBV25-1,.,.,CASSESGKANVLTF,TGTGCCAGCAGTGAGTCGGGGAAAGCCAACGTCCTGACTTTC
TRBJ1-1,TRBV14,.,.,CASSQGGGGRSTEAFF,TGTGCCAGCAGCCAAGGGGGAGGGGGGAGGAGCACTGAAGCTTTCTTT
TRBJ1-1,TRBV28,.,once,CAILRGGFTEAFF,TGTGCCATCCTTCGGGGGGGATTCACTGAAGCTTTCTTT
TRBJ2-5,TRBV7-8,TRBD1,.,CASSRGQGWETQYF,TGTGCCAGCAGCCGAGGACAGGGATGGGAGACCCAGTACTTC
TRBJ1-5,TRBV5-3,.,.,CASLDPSSNQPQHF,TGTGCCAGCCTAGACCCGTCCAGCAATCAGCCCCAGCATTTT
TRBJ2-3,TRBV5-1,TRBD2,once,CAGSGGASTDTQYF,TGCGCCGGTAGCGGGGGGGCTAGCACAGATACGCAGTATTTT
TRBJ1-4,TRBV9,.,.,CASSVAQVVGEKLFF,TGTGCCAGCAGCGTAGCACAGGTCGTTGGGGAAAAACTGTTTTTT
TRBJ1-1,TRBV10-3,.,few,CAISTPGRNTEAFF,TGTGCCATCAGCACCCCCGGTCGGAACACTGAAGCTTTCTTT
TRBJ1-1,TRBV14,.,.,CASSQDRVREAFF,TGTGCCAGCAGCCAAGACAGGGTCCGGGAAGCTTTCTTT
TRBJ1-1,TRBV7-2,TRBD1,.,CASRTGAPNTEAFF,TGTGCCAGCAGAACAGGGGCCCCGAACACTGAAGCTTTCTTT
TRBJ2-5,TRBV19,.,.,CASSNKNTGIETQYF,TGTGCCAGTAGTAACAAAAATACAGGGATAGAGACCCAGTACTTC
TRBJ1-4,TRBV18,.,few,CASSPRLPSTNEKLFF,TGTGCCAGCTCACCCAGGCTCCCGTCAACTAATGAAAAACTGTTTTTT
TRBJ2-7,TRBV5-1,TRBD2,.,CASSLAVTSAYEQYF,TGCGCCAGCAGCTTGGCCGTGACTAGCGCCTACGAGCAGTACTTC
TRBJ2-5,TRBV6-1,TRBD2,.,CASMRSLGGETQYF,TGTGCCAGCATGCGGTCGTTGGGGGGGGAGACCCAGTACTTC
TRBJ2-1,TRBV6-4,.,.,CASSARENEQFF,TGTGCCAGCAGTGCCCGGGAGAATGAGCAGTTCTTC
TRBJ1-2,TRBV28,TRBD1,.,CANWDSQSYGYTF,TGTGCCAATTGGGACAGCCAAAGCTATGGCTACACCTTC
TRBJ1-5,TRBV12-3/TRBV12-4,.,few,CASSLPGNQPQHF,TGTGCCAGCAGTTTACCCGGCAATCAGCCCCAGCATTTT
TRBJ1-1,TRBV3-1/TRBV3-2,TRBD1,.,CASSPGGTGYVHTEAFF,TGTGCCAGCAGCCCAGGGGGGACAGGGTACGTTCACACTGAAGCTTTCTTT
TRBJ2-7,TRBV18,.,.,CASSVATGRVRRDEQYF,TGTGCCAGCTCAGTGGCTACGGGCAGGGTCCGTCGCGACGAGCAGTACTTC
TRBJ2-5,TRBV5-1,TRBD2,.,CASSLISGGQETQYF,TGCGCCAGCAGCTTAATATCGGGGGGACAAGAGACCCAGTACTTC
TRBJ2-3,TRBV5-1,TRBD1,.,CASSLPGTGSTDTQYF,TGCGCCAGCAGCCTACCCGGGACAGGGAGCACAGATACGCAGTATTTT
TRBJ1-1,TRBV5-1,.,.,CASSRSGTTQNTEAFF,TGCGCCAGCAGCCGTTCGGGGACTACCCAGAACACTGAAGCTTTCTTT
TRBJ1-1,TRBV6-5,TRBD1,once,CASRSSGQANTEAFF,TGTGCCAGCAGATCCTCTGGACAGGCGAACACTGAAGCTTTCTTT
TRBJ2-7,TRBV5-4,TRBD1,.,CASSLTGGAFYEQYF,TGTGCCAGCAGCCTAACAGGGGGCGCTTTCTACGAGCAGTACTTC
TRBJ2-7,TRBV5-1,.,.,CASSYPGGEIGQYF,TGCGCCAGCAGCTACCCAGGCGGGGAAATAGGGCAGTACTTC
TRBJ1-3,TRBV18,TRBD1,.,CASSPAGQGSGNTIYF,TGTGCCAGCTCACCCGCCGGACAGGGCTCTGGAAACACCATATATTTT
TRBJ1-3,TRBV3-1/TRBV3-2,TRBD1,.,CASSQDGTVRNTIYF,TGTGCCAGCAGCCAAGATGGGACAGTTAGAAACACCATATATTTT
TRBJ2-1,TRBV27,.,.,CASSSWTASFTYNEQFF,TGTGCCAGCAGTTCTTGGACAGCATCTTTCACCTACAATGAGCAGTTCTTC
TRBJ2-5,TRBV5-1,TRBD1,.,CASSLQGYQETQYF,TGCGCCAGCAGCTTACAGGGGTACCAAGAGACCCAGTACTTC
TRBJ2-2,TRBV19,.,.,CASSYPGYTGELFF,TGTGCCAGTAGTTACCCCGGTTACACCGGGGAGCTGTTTTTT
TRBJ1-2,TRBV5-1,TRBD1,.,CASRGTGLRDYGYTF,TGCGCCAGCAGGGGGACAGGGTTGCGGGACTATGGCTACACCTTC
TRBJ2-2,TRBV7-8,.,many,CASHHRDWRWGGELFF,TGTGCCAGCCACCACCGGGACTGGCGATGGGGCGGGGAGCTGTTTTTT
TRBJ2-7,TRBV6-5,TRBD1,.,CASSRDRSYEQYF,TGTGCCAGCAGCAGGGACAGATCCTACGAGCAGTACTTC
TRBJ1-5,TRBV6-6,TRBD1,.,CASSYPIQGANQPQHF,TGTGCCAGCAGTTACCCGATACAGGGGGCCAATCAGCCCCAGCATTTT
TRBJ2-3,TRBV9,TRBD2,few,CASSVDSSGGVTQYF,TGTGCCAGCAGCGTAGATAGTAGCGGGGGGGTTACGCAGTATTTT
TRBJ2-7,TRBV19,TRBD2,.,CASSIERGGNYEQYF,TGTGCCAGTAGTATCGAGCGGGGGGGAAACTACGAGCAGTACTTC
TRBJ2-3,TRBV7-2,.,.,CASSLDRHRTDTQYF,TGTGCCAGCAGTTTAGACAGGCATCGCACAGATACGCAGTATTTT
TRBJ1-3,TRBV9,.,.,CASSVVGTSGNTIYF,TGTGCCAGCAGCGTAGTGGGGACATCTGGAAACACCATATATTTT
TRBJ1-6,TRBV25-1,.,.,CASSEYFYSPLHF,TGTGCCAGCAGTGAATATTTCTATTCACCCCTCCACTTT
TRBJ2-7,TRBV2,.,few,CASSESGEQYF,TGTGCCAGCAGTGAATCGGGCGAGCAGTACTTC
TRBJ2-3,TRBV29-1,.,.,CSVGYLRDTQYF,TGCAGCGTTGGCTATCTCAGGGATACGCAGTATTTT
TRBJ2-7,TRBV7-2,TRBD1,.,CASTERTGVYEQYF,TGTGCCAGCACCGAACGGACAGGGGTATACGAGCAGTACTTC
TRBJ2-5,TRBV11-3,.,.,CASSLGALGGQETQYF,TGTGCCAGCAGCTTAGGGGCGCTCGGGGGCCAAGAGACCCAGTACTTC
TRBJ2-5,TRBV28,.,.,CASSLGRTQETQYF,TGTGCCAGCAGTTTGGGCAGGACACAAGAGACCCAGTACTTC